Listed below are T cell receptor beta chains from one sample, sequenced in a study of OX40 agonist ivuxolimab in advanced cancers. This table comes from immunoSEQ multiplex PCR, and its TCRdb copy is limited to in-frame clones, with some not included. The table records 24,000 or so clones, around 90% of them present only once. The source material was CD4+ or CD8+ T cells sorted from blood, sampled in a trial of the OX40 agonist ivuxolimab. Source of these receptors: an adult with an advanced solid tumor such as melanoma, head and neck, liver or kidney cancer. The CDR3 runs from the conserved cysteine through the conserved F or W. Each record gives: clone size, D gene, V gene, J gene, CDR3 DNA, CDR3 protein. The D gene is left open where the match is weak. The listing skips clone size in some rows; elsewhere it reads once, few, many or a size class.

clone_size: -; d_call: TRBD2; v_call: TRBV11-2; j_call: TRBJ2-5; cdr3_nt: TGTGCCAGCGGGCGGACTAGCAGCCAAGAGACCCAGTACTTC; cdr3_aa: CASGRTSSQETQYF
clone_size: -; d_call: -; v_call: TRBV9; j_call: TRBJ2-2; cdr3_nt: TGTGCCAGCAGCCCAACAGGGACCGGGGAGCTGTTTTTT; cdr3_aa: CASSPTGTGELFF
clone_size: -; d_call: -; v_call: TRBV7-2; j_call: TRBJ2-7; cdr3_nt: TGTGCCAGCAGCCATACTAGCCCCTATCCCTTCTACGAGCAGTACTTC; cdr3_aa: CASSHTSPYPFYEQYF
clone_size: -; d_call: TRBD1; v_call: TRBV6-4; j_call: TRBJ1-5; cdr3_nt: TGTGCCAGCAGTACCCCAGGGGGGCCCGACAGGAATCAGCCCCAGCATTTT; cdr3_aa: CASSTPGGPDRNQPQHF
clone_size: -; d_call: -; v_call: TRBV6-1; j_call: TRBJ1-5; cdr3_nt: TGTGCCAGCACCCCCGGACAGATCAGCAATCAGCCCCAGCATTTT; cdr3_aa: CASTPGQISNQPQHF
clone_size: -; d_call: -; v_call: TRBV5-1; j_call: TRBJ2-3; cdr3_nt: TGCGCCAGCAGCTTGTCGGCTCTGGGCCCCACAGATACGCAGTATTTT; cdr3_aa: CASSLSALGPTDTQYF
clone_size: -; d_call: -; v_call: TRBV18; j_call: TRBJ1-5; cdr3_nt: TGTGCCAGCTCACCATCTAGCCCAGGAGCGCCTGGCAATCAGCCCCAGCATTTT; cdr3_aa: CASSPSSPGAPGNQPQHF
clone_size: -; d_call: -; v_call: TRBV6-6; j_call: TRBJ2-1; cdr3_nt: TGTGCCAGCAGTTACTTGGGAACTAGGTACAATGAGCAGTTCTTC; cdr3_aa: CASSYLGTRYNEQFF
clone_size: -; d_call: -; v_call: TRBV11-2; j_call: TRBJ2-1; cdr3_nt: TGTGCCAGCAGCTTAGGGGGGGCCATGAGCAATGAGCAGTTCTTC; cdr3_aa: CASSLGGAMSNEQFF
clone_size: -; d_call: TRBD1; v_call: TRBV6-5; j_call: TRBJ1-1; cdr3_nt: TGTGCCAGCAGCCCAGCGAGGGGGCCCACTGAAGCTTTCTTT; cdr3_aa: CASSPARGPTEAFF
clone_size: once; d_call: -; v_call: TRBV5-4; j_call: TRBJ1-1; cdr3_nt: TGTGCCAGCAGTCAGCAGGGAATAGTCCAGAACACTGAAGCTTTCTTT; cdr3_aa: CASSQQGIVQNTEAFF
clone_size: -; d_call: -; v_call: TRBV30; j_call: TRBJ2-3; cdr3_nt: TGTGCCTGGAGTGTAACTGGGGCTCTCGCGCAGTATTTT; cdr3_aa: CAWSVTGALAQYF
clone_size: -; d_call: -; v_call: TRBV28; j_call: TRBJ2-5; cdr3_nt: TGTGCCAGCATTGGAAGGCGAGAGACCCAGTACTTC; cdr3_aa: CASIGRRETQYF
clone_size: -; d_call: TRBD1; v_call: TRBV5-1; j_call: TRBJ2-5; cdr3_nt: TGCGCCAGCAGCTTGAGGGGGCGCTCCCAAGAGACCCAGTACTTC; cdr3_aa: CASSLRGRSQETQYF
clone_size: -; d_call: -; v_call: TRBV29-1; j_call: TRBJ2-1; cdr3_nt: TGCAGCGTTGAGGGGCAGTTCTTC; cdr3_aa: CSVEGQFF
clone_size: once; d_call: -; v_call: TRBV7-3; j_call: TRBJ2-3; cdr3_nt: TGTGCCAGCAGCTTAACTGGGGCCACTAGCACAGATACGCAGTATTTT; cdr3_aa: CASSLTGATSTDTQYF
clone_size: -; d_call: -; v_call: TRBV7-9; j_call: TRBJ2-7; cdr3_nt: TGTGCCAGTGAGCGGGTAGACACCGGGGCCTACGAGCAGTACTTC; cdr3_aa: CASERVDTGAYEQYF
clone_size: -; d_call: -; v_call: TRBV21-1; j_call: TRBJ2-7; cdr3_nt: TGTGCCAGCAGCAAAAAGGCCTGGACAGTCGGGGCCTCCTACGAGCAGTACTTC; cdr3_aa: CASSKKAWTVGASYEQYF
clone_size: -; d_call: -; v_call: TRBV9; j_call: TRBJ1-3; cdr3_nt: TGTGCCAGCAGCGGCTATAACAGAGGCTCTGGAAACACCATATATTTT; cdr3_aa: CASSGYNRGSGNTIYF
clone_size: -; d_call: -; v_call: TRBV30; j_call: TRBJ1-1; cdr3_nt: TGTGCCTGGAGTGTACGGAGAAACACTGAAGCTTTCTTT; cdr3_aa: CAWSVRRNTEAFF
clone_size: -; d_call: TRBD1; v_call: TRBV18; j_call: TRBJ2-1; cdr3_nt: TGTGCCAGCTCACCGACAGGGGCCTACAATGAGCAGTTCTTC; cdr3_aa: CASSPTGAYNEQFF
clone_size: -; d_call: TRBD2; v_call: TRBV28; j_call: TRBJ2-1; cdr3_nt: TGTGCCAGTCTTTTAGCGGGGGGGCCAAATGAGCAGTTCTTC; cdr3_aa: CASLLAGGPNEQFF
clone_size: -; d_call: -; v_call: TRBV4-1; j_call: TRBJ1-2; cdr3_nt: TGCGCCAGCAGCCAAGATGATGGGTGGGACCTTGCTGGCTACACCTTC; cdr3_aa: CASSQDDGWDLAGYTF
clone_size: -; d_call: -; v_call: TRBV6-5; j_call: TRBJ2-7; cdr3_nt: TGTGCCAGCAGTTACTCGCAAAGTTATAGGGCCTACGAGCAGTACTTC; cdr3_aa: CASSYSQSYRAYEQYF
clone_size: -; d_call: -; v_call: TRBV5-1; j_call: TRBJ1-1; cdr3_nt: TGCGCCAGCGGTCCAGGGAACCATAACACTGAAGCTTTCTTT; cdr3_aa: CASGPGNHNTEAFF
clone_size: few; d_call: -; v_call: TRBV11-2; j_call: TRBJ1-1; cdr3_nt: TGTGCCAGCAGCTCCCAAGGAGGCACTGAAGCTTTCTTT; cdr3_aa: CASSSQGGTEAFF
clone_size: -; d_call: TRBD2; v_call: TRBV9; j_call: TRBJ2-7; cdr3_nt: TGTGCCAGCAGCGCTAGCGGGGGGCTCGCCTACGAGCAGTACTTC; cdr3_aa: CASSASGGLAYEQYF
clone_size: -; d_call: -; v_call: TRBV4-1; j_call: TRBJ1-5; cdr3_nt: TGCGCCAGCAGCCAACTAGAAAATAATCAGCCCCAGCATTTT; cdr3_aa: CASSQLENNQPQHF
clone_size: few; d_call: -; v_call: TRBV10-1; j_call: TRBJ1-1; cdr3_nt: TGCGCCAGCAGTGTGAACAAATTGGGTGAAGCTTTCTTT; cdr3_aa: CASSVNKLGEAFF
clone_size: -; d_call: -; v_call: TRBV27; j_call: TRBJ1-5; cdr3_nt: TGTGCCAGCAGTTTATGGGCAAGTTCTCAGCCCCAGCATTTT; cdr3_aa: CASSLWASSQPQHF
clone_size: -; d_call: -; v_call: TRBV7-2; j_call: TRBJ2-1; cdr3_nt: TGTGCCAGCAGCTACCACCTGGGCGGTTTGACCTACAATGAGCAGTTCTTC; cdr3_aa: CASSYHLGGLTYNEQFF
clone_size: -; d_call: -; v_call: TRBV6-5; j_call: TRBJ2-2; cdr3_nt: TGTGCCAGCAGTTACGACACTCGACTCGGGGAGCTGTTTTTT; cdr3_aa: CASSYDTRLGELFF
clone_size: -; d_call: -; v_call: TRBV12-5; j_call: TRBJ2-2; cdr3_nt: TGTGCTAGTGGTTTGGCATCGGGTGGATTCGGCGGGGAGCTGTTTTTT; cdr3_aa: CASGLASGGFGGELFF
clone_size: -; d_call: TRBD2; v_call: TRBV14; j_call: TRBJ2-1; cdr3_nt: TGTGCCAGCAGCTACAGCGGGGCAGGCTCCTACAATGAGCAGTTCTTC; cdr3_aa: CASSYSGAGSYNEQFF
clone_size: once; d_call: -; v_call: TRBV9; j_call: TRBJ1-1; cdr3_nt: TGTGCCAGCAGCGTCGACAGGTCCCCGACTGAAGCTTTCTTT; cdr3_aa: CASSVDRSPTEAFF
clone_size: -; d_call: -; v_call: TRBV28; j_call: TRBJ2-3; cdr3_nt: TGTGCCAGCAGTGTCGGCCTCAGGGCCGGAAGAGGGGATACGCAGTATTTT; cdr3_aa: CASSVGLRAGRGDTQYF
clone_size: -; d_call: -; v_call: TRBV11-3; j_call: TRBJ2-1; cdr3_nt: TGTGCCAGCAGCTTAGACGGGGGTTACAATGAGCAGTTCTTC; cdr3_aa: CASSLDGGYNEQFF
clone_size: -; d_call: TRBD2; v_call: TRBV7-9; j_call: TRBJ2-2; cdr3_nt: TGTGCCAGCAGCTTCGGTGCTGGGTTACTAGCGCTTGGACGGGAGCTGTTTTTT; cdr3_aa: CASSFGAGLLALGRELFF
clone_size: -; d_call: TRBD1; v_call: TRBV5-1; j_call: TRBJ2-5; cdr3_nt: TGCGCCAGCAGCTCGTCACAGGGGCCCCAAGAGACCCAGTACTTC; cdr3_aa: CASSSSQGPQETQYF
clone_size: -; d_call: -; v_call: TRBV7-9; j_call: TRBJ1-4; cdr3_nt: TGTGCCAGCAGCCTAACGGAAGAAAAACTGTTTTTT; cdr3_aa: CASSLTEEKLFF
clone_size: -; d_call: -; v_call: TRBV5-3; j_call: TRBJ1-4; cdr3_nt: TGTGCCAGAAGCTCTGTAAGCGGGGGGCTTAAGGTAAAACTGTTTTTT; cdr3_aa: CARSSVSGGLKVKLFF
clone_size: -; d_call: TRBD1; v_call: TRBV11-2; j_call: TRBJ1-5; cdr3_nt: TGTGCCAGCAGCTTAGCAGGGGGCTATCAGCCCCAGCATTTT; cdr3_aa: CASSLAGGYQPQHF
clone_size: once; d_call: -; v_call: TRBV5-5; j_call: TRBJ1-2; cdr3_nt: TGTGCCAGCAGCTTTAATGGGGCTGGCTACACCTTC; cdr3_aa: CASSFNGAGYTF
clone_size: few; d_call: TRBD2; v_call: TRBV5-7; j_call: TRBJ2-7; cdr3_nt: TGTGCCAGCGGTAGCGGGAGGGCCGTCTCCTACGAGCAGTACTTC; cdr3_aa: CASGSGRAVSYEQYF
clone_size: -; d_call: -; v_call: TRBV9; j_call: TRBJ1-3; cdr3_nt: TGTGCCAGCAGCGCCGACAGCAGCTCTGGAAACACCATATATTTT; cdr3_aa: CASSADSSSGNTIYF
clone_size: -; d_call: TRBD1; v_call: TRBV7-2; j_call: TRBJ1-1; cdr3_nt: TGTGCCAGCAGCTTATTCGGGACAGGGGGGAACACTGAAGCTTTCTTT; cdr3_aa: CASSLFGTGGNTEAFF
clone_size: -; d_call: -; v_call: TRBV2; j_call: TRBJ2-7; cdr3_nt: TGTGCCACCACACCACAGGGAGGGTGGTACGAGCAGTACTTC; cdr3_aa: CATTPQGGWYEQYF